This is a list of T cell receptor beta chains from one sample in a study of blood T cells in healthy people across ages. TCRdb reanalysed the 5' RACE reads using MiXCR and keeps one entry per CDR3 protein. The data contain roughly 560,000 distinct CDR3 sequences, around 24% of them singletons. The sample was also reused in another study, on T cells of mothers and their children.

The sequencing sample was made of blood. The receptors were sampled from a boy aged 5-17 years in good health. CDR3s include the opening cysteine and the closing phenylalanine or tryptophan. A D gene is named only where the DNA matches it firmly. Size is omitted from some rows. Given values are once, few, many or a class for expanded clones.

CDR3aa: CSAQWRDF
CDR3nt: TGCAGCGCACAATGGAGGGATTTT
d_gene: .
abundance: few
len: 8
j_gene: TRBJ1-4
v_gene: TRBV29-1

CDR3aa: CATSEHQGQGSSYNEQFF
CDR3nt: TGTGCCACCAGTGAGCACCAGGGGCAGGGCAGCTCCTACAATGAGCAGTTCTTC
d_gene: .
abundance: few
len: 18
j_gene: TRBJ2-1
v_gene: TRBV24-1

CDR3aa: CASRQGEGNEQFF
CDR3nt: TGTGCCAGCCGACAGGGGGAAGGCAATGAGCAGTTCTTC
d_gene: TRBD1
abundance: few
len: 13
j_gene: TRBJ2-1
v_gene: TRBV6-2/TRBV6-3

CDR3aa: CSARALLAGREETQYF
CDR3nt: TGCAGTGCTAGAGCCCTCCTCGCAGGGAGGGAAGAGACCCAGTACTTC
d_gene: TRBD2
abundance: .
len: 16
j_gene: TRBJ2-5
v_gene: TRBV20-1

CDR3aa: CASSYRAQNTEAFF
CDR3nt: TGTGCCAGCAGCTACCGGGCTCAGAACACTGAAGCTTTCTTT
d_gene: .
abundance: many
len: 14
j_gene: TRBJ1-1
v_gene: TRBV7-9

CDR3aa: CASSLPVAYEQYF
CDR3nt: TGTGCCAGCAGTCTCCCAGTAGCCTACGAGCAGTACTTC
d_gene: .
abundance: .
len: 13
j_gene: TRBJ2-7
v_gene: TRBV28

CDR3aa: CASSPKGTSPEQYF
CDR3nt: TGCGCCAGCAGCCCCAAAGGGACTAGCCCTGAGCAGTACTTC
d_gene: TRBD2
abundance: .
len: 14
j_gene: TRBJ2-5
v_gene: TRBV5-1

CDR3aa: CASSLRYSDTPETQYF
CDR3nt: TGTGCCAGCAGCTTACGGTACAGCGATACCCCAGAGACCCAGTACTTC
d_gene: .
abundance: many
len: 16
j_gene: TRBJ2-5
v_gene: TRBV13

CDR3aa: CASSLERLNEQFF
CDR3nt: TGCGCCAGCAGCTTGGAGAGGTTGAATGAGCAGTTCTTC
d_gene: .
abundance: .
len: 13
j_gene: TRBJ2-1
v_gene: TRBV5-1

CDR3aa: CASSPGPGGTYGYTF
CDR3nt: TGTGCCAGCAGCCCAGGACCAGGGGGCACTTATGGCTACACCTTC
d_gene: TRBD1
abundance: few
len: 15
j_gene: TRBJ1-2
v_gene: TRBV3-1

CDR3aa: CSARPQGTGNQPQHF
CDR3nt: TGCAGTGCTAGACCGCAGGGGACGGGCAATCAGCCCCAGCATTTT
d_gene: .
abundance: .
len: 15
j_gene: TRBJ1-5
v_gene: TRBV20-1

CDR3aa: CASSPGNEQYF
CDR3nt: TGTGCCAGTTCACCAGGGAACGAGCAGTACTTC
d_gene: .
abundance: .
len: 11
j_gene: TRBJ2-7
v_gene: TRBV19

CDR3aa: CASSYDAPYGYTF
CDR3nt: TGTGCCAGCAGTTACGACGCGCCCTATGGCTACACCTTC
d_gene: .
abundance: few
len: 13
j_gene: TRBJ1-2
v_gene: TRBV6-2/TRBV6-3

CDR3aa: CSVGRIMNTEAFF
CDR3nt: TGCAGCGTGGGACGGATTATGAACACTGAAGCTTTCTTT
d_gene: .
abundance: .
len: 13
j_gene: TRBJ1-1
v_gene: TRBV29-1

CDR3aa: CASSSYGQDFRGYTF
CDR3nt: TGTGCCAGCAGTTCATACGGACAGGACTTCCGAGGCTACACCTTC
d_gene: TRBD1
abundance: .
len: 15
j_gene: TRBJ1-2
v_gene: TRBV12-3/TRBV12-4

CDR3aa: CASSLRGGKDYGYTF
CDR3nt: TGTGCCAGCAGCTTGCGCGGAGGGAAAGACTATGGCTACACCTTC
d_gene: .
abundance: .
len: 15
j_gene: TRBJ1-2
v_gene: TRBV7-6

CDR3aa: CASSQFGGRAQDTQYF
CDR3nt: TGTGCCAGCAGCCAGTTTGGCGGGAGGGCCCAAGATACGCAGTATTTT
d_gene: TRBD2
abundance: few
len: 16
j_gene: TRBJ2-3
v_gene: TRBV3-1

CDR3aa: CASSSEGPTYEQYF
CDR3nt: TGTGCCAGCAGCTCCGAAGGGCCGACCTACGAGCAGTACTTC
d_gene: .
abundance: .
len: 14
j_gene: TRBJ2-7
v_gene: TRBV7-8

CDR3aa: CASSPARTGLTTNEKLFF
CDR3nt: TGTGCCAGCAGCCCGGCTCGCACAGGGTTAACAACTAATGAAAAACTGTTTTTT
d_gene: .
abundance: few
len: 18
j_gene: TRBJ1-4
v_gene: TRBV7-2

CDR3aa: CSVTSAASTDTQYF
CDR3nt: TGCAGCGTAACTAGCGCTGCTAGCACAGATACGCAGTATTTT
d_gene: TRBD2
abundance: .
len: 14
j_gene: TRBJ2-3
v_gene: TRBV29-1

CDR3aa: CASSPNRPYEQYF
CDR3nt: TGTGCCAGCAGTCCCAATCGACCCTACGAGCAGTACTTC
d_gene: .
abundance: .
len: 13
j_gene: TRBJ2-7
v_gene: TRBV12-3/TRBV12-4

CDR3aa: CASSPIQGLRGYTF
CDR3nt: TGCGCCAGCAGCCCGATACAGGGTTTGCGGGGCTACACCTTC
d_gene: .
abundance: .
len: 14
j_gene: TRBJ1-2
v_gene: TRBV5-1

CDR3aa: CASSYPGTGRETQYF
CDR3nt: TGTGCCAGCAGTTACCCCGGGACAGGGAGGGAGACCCAGTACTTC
d_gene: TRBD1
abundance: few
len: 15
j_gene: TRBJ2-5
v_gene: TRBV6-6

CDR3aa: CASSSGQGGYYGYTF
CDR3nt: TGCGCCAGCAGCTCCGGACAGGGAGGATACTATGGCTACACCTTC
d_gene: TRBD1
abundance: few
len: 15
j_gene: TRBJ1-2
v_gene: TRBV5-1

CDR3aa: CASSHRDRAYIQYF
CDR3nt: TGTGCCAGCAGTCACCGGGACAGGGCATACATTCAGTACTTC
d_gene: TRBD1
abundance: few
len: 14
j_gene: TRBJ2-4
v_gene: TRBV6-2/TRBV6-3

CDR3aa: CASSFKWPGETQYF
CDR3nt: TGTGCCAGCAGCTTCAAATGGCCTGGGGAGACCCAGTACTTC
d_gene: .
abundance: .
len: 14
j_gene: TRBJ2-5
v_gene: TRBV7-2

CDR3aa: CASSLLAGRNEQFF
CDR3nt: TGTGCCAGCAGTTTGCTAGCGGGACGCAATGAGCAGTTCTTC
d_gene: TRBD2
abundance: .
len: 14
j_gene: TRBJ2-1
v_gene: TRBV27

CDR3aa: CASRSQESHLPFAKNIQYF
CDR3nt: TGCGCCAGCAGGTCCCAAGAGTCCCATTTGCCTTTCGCCAAAAACATTCAGTACTTC
d_gene: .
abundance: .
len: 19
j_gene: TRBJ2-4
v_gene: TRBV5-1

CDR3aa: CSVRGGVETQYF
CDR3nt: TGCAGCGTCCGAGGCGGGGTTGAGACCCAGTACTTC
d_gene: .
abundance: .
len: 12
j_gene: TRBJ2-5
v_gene: TRBV29-1

CDR3aa: CASRGGIHRYEQYF
CDR3nt: TGTGCCAGCAGAGGCGGGATCCACCGGTACGAGCAGTACTTC
d_gene: .
abundance: few
len: 14
j_gene: TRBJ2-7
v_gene: TRBV28

CDR3aa: CASSQRGEIPSYEQYF
CDR3nt: TGTGCCAGCAGTCAACGGGGGGAGATCCCTTCATACGAGCAGTACTTC
d_gene: TRBD2
abundance: .
len: 16
j_gene: TRBJ2-7
v_gene: TRBV6-2/TRBV6-3

CDR3aa: CASSQERLEGPSGNTIYF
CDR3nt: TGTGCCAGCAGCCAAGAAAGATTGGAGGGCCCCTCTGGAAACACCATATATTTT
d_gene: .
abundance: .
len: 18
j_gene: TRBJ1-3
v_gene: TRBV3-1

CDR3aa: CASSEGNGGAKFF
CDR3nt: TGTGCCAGCAGTGAAGGTAACGGAGGGGCGAAGTTCTTC
d_gene: .
abundance: .
len: 13
j_gene: TRBJ2-1
v_gene: TRBV6-1

CDR3aa: CASKVGSGNTEAFF
CDR3nt: TGCGCCAGCAAAGTCGGGTCGGGGAACACTGAAGCTTTCTTT
d_gene: .
abundance: .
len: 14
j_gene: TRBJ1-1
v_gene: TRBV5-1

CDR3aa: CASSLGGVYTGELFF
CDR3nt: TGTGCCAGCAGTTTGGGGGGAGTCTACACCGGGGAGCTGTTTTTT
d_gene: .
abundance: few
len: 15
j_gene: TRBJ2-2
v_gene: TRBV12-3/TRBV12-4

CDR3aa: CASGAGTGGFQETQYF
CDR3nt: TGTGCTAGTGGCGCCGGGACAGGGGGCTTCCAAGAGACCCAGTACTTC
d_gene: TRBD1
abundance: .
len: 16
j_gene: TRBJ2-5
v_gene: TRBV12-5

CDR3aa: CASSLAGRRAGGYTF
CDR3nt: TGTGCCAGCAGCTTGGCCGGCAGGAGGGCGGGCGGCTACACCTTC
d_gene: .
abundance: many
len: 15
j_gene: TRBJ1-2
v_gene: TRBV5-6

CDR3aa: CASSSSPRGLAGSYEQYF
CDR3nt: TGTGCCAGCAGCTCCTCACCCCGGGGACTAGCGGGCTCCTACGAGCAGTACTTC
d_gene: TRBD2
abundance: .
len: 18
j_gene: TRBJ2-7
v_gene: TRBV7-2

CDR3aa: CASSSQGGKETQYF
CDR3nt: TGCGCCAGCAGCTCACAGGGCGGCAAAGAGACCCAGTACTTC
d_gene: .
abundance: few
len: 14
j_gene: TRBJ2-5
v_gene: TRBV5-1

CDR3aa: CASSQLGQGLYEQYF
CDR3nt: TGTGCCAGCAGCCAACTGGGACAGGGGTTGTACGAGCAGTACTTC
d_gene: TRBD1
abundance: .
len: 15
j_gene: TRBJ2-7
v_gene: TRBV4-2

CDR3aa: CASSSITGGTAGELFF
CDR3nt: TGTGCCAGCAGCTCCATTACGGGGGGCACTGCCGGGGAGCTGTTTTTT
d_gene: .
abundance: few
len: 16
j_gene: TRBJ2-2
v_gene: TRBV7-2

CDR3aa: CASSTSSRAYSYNEQFF
CDR3nt: TGTGCCAGCAGCACCTCTTCCCGGGCATACTCCTACAATGAGCAGTTCTTC
d_gene: .
abundance: .
len: 17
j_gene: TRBJ2-1
v_gene: TRBV4-2

CDR3aa: CASSHLGGATYNEQFF
CDR3nt: TGTGCCAGCAGCCATCTTGGGGGGGCCACCTACAATGAGCAGTTCTTC
d_gene: .
abundance: .
len: 16
j_gene: TRBJ2-1
v_gene: TRBV3-1

CDR3aa: CASSHQAGLNEQFF
CDR3nt: TGTGCCAGCAGCCACCAAGCGGGCCTGAATGAGCAGTTCTTC
d_gene: .
abundance: few
len: 14
j_gene: TRBJ2-1
v_gene: TRBV3-1

CDR3aa: CSARPYLPQTYRSKTDTQYF
CDR3nt: TGCAGTGCTAGACCCTACCTACCTCAAACTTACAGGAGCAAGACAGATACGCAGTATTTT
d_gene: .
abundance: few
len: 20
j_gene: TRBJ2-3
v_gene: TRBV20-1

CDR3aa: CASTPGLAGGDTQYF
CDR3nt: TGTGCCAGCACCCCCGGACTAGCGGGAGGAGATACGCAGTATTTT
d_gene: TRBD2
abundance: .
len: 15
j_gene: TRBJ2-3
v_gene: TRBV12-3/TRBV12-4

CDR3aa: CASRPLGGANVLTF
CDR3nt: TGTGCCAGCAGGCCATTGGGCGGGGCCAACGTCCTGACTTTC
d_gene: .
abundance: few
len: 14
j_gene: TRBJ2-6
v_gene: TRBV7-8

CDR3aa: CASSLELPGNEQFF
CDR3nt: TGCGCCAGCAGCTTGGAACTGCCTGGCAATGAGCAGTTCTTC
d_gene: .
abundance: .
len: 14
j_gene: TRBJ2-1
v_gene: TRBV5-1

CDR3aa: CASSSTTRINEQYF
CDR3nt: TGTGCCAGCAGCTCCACTACTAGAATCAACGAGCAGTACTTC
d_gene: .
abundance: .
len: 14
j_gene: TRBJ2-7
v_gene: TRBV7-8

CDR3aa: CAWNIGSNQPQHF
CDR3nt: TGTGCCTGGAATATTGGAAGCAATCAGCCCCAGCATTTT
d_gene: .
abundance: few
len: 13
j_gene: TRBJ1-5
v_gene: TRBV30

CDR3aa: CASSSQIQGGEQYF
CDR3nt: TGTGCCAGCAGCTCCCAGATACAGGGAGGGGAGCAGTACTTC
d_gene: .
abundance: .
len: 14
j_gene: TRBJ2-5
v_gene: TRBV9

CDR3aa: CASSFGSGTEAFF
CDR3nt: TGTGCCAGCAGCTTTGGGTCGGGCACTGAAGCTTTCTTT
d_gene: .
abundance: few
len: 13
j_gene: TRBJ1-1
v_gene: TRBV7-9

CDR3aa: CSAIAGQGSYNEQFF
CDR3nt: TGCAGTGCTATCGCCGGACAGGGCTCCTACAATGAGCAGTTCTTC
d_gene: TRBD1
abundance: few
len: 15
j_gene: TRBJ2-1
v_gene: TRBV20-1

CDR3aa: CASSWGTGSSYEQYF
CDR3nt: TGTGCCAGCAGTTGGGGGACAGGAAGCTCCTACGAGCAGTACTTC
d_gene: TRBD1
abundance: few
len: 15
j_gene: TRBJ2-7
v_gene: TRBV28

CDR3aa: CSVEGDRGYGYTF
CDR3nt: TGCAGCGTTGAGGGGGACAGGGGCTATGGCTACACCTTC
d_gene: TRBD1
abundance: few
len: 13
j_gene: TRBJ1-2
v_gene: TRBV29-1

CDR3aa: CASSELQANEKLFF
CDR3nt: TGCGCCAGCAGTGAACTACAGGCTAATGAAAAACTGTTTTTT
d_gene: .
abundance: .
len: 14
j_gene: TRBJ1-4
v_gene: TRBV10-2

CDR3aa: CASSLAGGSSPLHF
CDR3nt: TGTGCCAGCAGTTTAGCAGGGGGTAGTTCACCCCTCCACTTT
d_gene: .
abundance: .
len: 14
j_gene: TRBJ1-6
v_gene: TRBV12-3/TRBV12-4

CDR3aa: CASSQAGLVGASTDTQYF
CDR3nt: TGTGCCAGCAGTCAGGCTGGCCTTGTGGGGGCCAGCACAGATACGCAGTATTTT
d_gene: .
abundance: .
len: 18
j_gene: TRBJ2-3
v_gene: TRBV12-3/TRBV12-4